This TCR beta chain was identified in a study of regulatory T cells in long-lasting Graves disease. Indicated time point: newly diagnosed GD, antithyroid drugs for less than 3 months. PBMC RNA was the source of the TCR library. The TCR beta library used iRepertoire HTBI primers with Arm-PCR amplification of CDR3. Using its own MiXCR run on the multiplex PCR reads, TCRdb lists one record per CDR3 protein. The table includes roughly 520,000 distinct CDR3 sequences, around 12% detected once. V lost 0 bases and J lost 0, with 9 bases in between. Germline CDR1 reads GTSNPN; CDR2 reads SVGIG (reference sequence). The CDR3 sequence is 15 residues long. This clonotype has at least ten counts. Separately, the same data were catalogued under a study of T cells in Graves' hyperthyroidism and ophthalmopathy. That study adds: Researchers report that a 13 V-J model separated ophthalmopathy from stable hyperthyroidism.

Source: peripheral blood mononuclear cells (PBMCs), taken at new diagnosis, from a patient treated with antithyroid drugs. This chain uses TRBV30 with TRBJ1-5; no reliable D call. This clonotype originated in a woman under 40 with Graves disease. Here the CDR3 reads CAWSVVDGSNQPQHF. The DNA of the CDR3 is TGTGCCTGGAGTGTCGTCGACGGTAGCAATCAGCCCCAGCATTTT.